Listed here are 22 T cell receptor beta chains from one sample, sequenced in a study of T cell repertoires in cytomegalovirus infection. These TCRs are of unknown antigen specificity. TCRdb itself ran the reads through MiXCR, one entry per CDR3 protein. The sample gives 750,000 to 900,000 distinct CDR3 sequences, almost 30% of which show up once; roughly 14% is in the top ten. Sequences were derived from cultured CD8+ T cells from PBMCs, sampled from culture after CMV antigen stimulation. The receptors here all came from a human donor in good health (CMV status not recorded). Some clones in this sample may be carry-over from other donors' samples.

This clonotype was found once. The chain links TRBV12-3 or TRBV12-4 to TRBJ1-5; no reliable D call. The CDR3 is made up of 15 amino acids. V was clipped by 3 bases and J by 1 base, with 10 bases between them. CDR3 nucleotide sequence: TGTGCCAGCAGTTTTTTCCTCGGGAGCAATCAGCCCCAGCATTTT. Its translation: CASSFFLGSNQPQHF.

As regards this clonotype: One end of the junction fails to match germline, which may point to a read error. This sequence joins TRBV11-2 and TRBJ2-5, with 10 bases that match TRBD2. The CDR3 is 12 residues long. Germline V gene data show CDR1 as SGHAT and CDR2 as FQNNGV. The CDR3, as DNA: TGTGCCAGCAGCTATGGGACTAGCGCCTTACACTTC. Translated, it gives CASSYGTSALHF.

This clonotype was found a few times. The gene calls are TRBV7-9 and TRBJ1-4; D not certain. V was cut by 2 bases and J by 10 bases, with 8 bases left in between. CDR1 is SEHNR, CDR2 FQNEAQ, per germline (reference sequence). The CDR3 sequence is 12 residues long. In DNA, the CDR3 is TGTGCCAGCAGCTTACATGACGGAAAACTGTTTTTT. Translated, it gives CASSLHDGKLFF.

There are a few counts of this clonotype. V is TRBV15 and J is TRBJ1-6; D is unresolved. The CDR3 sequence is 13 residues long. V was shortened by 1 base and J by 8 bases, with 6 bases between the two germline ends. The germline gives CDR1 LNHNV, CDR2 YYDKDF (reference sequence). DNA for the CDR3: TGTGCCACCAGCAGAGTTGAGGATTCACCCCTCCACTTT. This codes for CATSRVEDSPLHF. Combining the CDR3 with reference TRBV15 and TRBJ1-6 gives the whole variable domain DAMVIQNPRYQVTQFGKPVTLSCSQTLNHNVMYWYQQKSSQAPKLLFHYYDKDFNNEADTPDNFQSRRPNTSFCFLDIRSPGLGDTAMYLCATSRVEDSPLHFGNGTRLTVT.

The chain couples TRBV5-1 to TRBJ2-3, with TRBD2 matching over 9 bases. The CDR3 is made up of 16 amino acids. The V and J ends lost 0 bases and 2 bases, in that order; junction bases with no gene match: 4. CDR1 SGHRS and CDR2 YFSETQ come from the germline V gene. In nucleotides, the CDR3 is TGCGCCAGCAGCTTGGAAGCGGGGGGAATCACAGATACGCAGTATTTT. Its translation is CASSLEAGGITDTQYF.

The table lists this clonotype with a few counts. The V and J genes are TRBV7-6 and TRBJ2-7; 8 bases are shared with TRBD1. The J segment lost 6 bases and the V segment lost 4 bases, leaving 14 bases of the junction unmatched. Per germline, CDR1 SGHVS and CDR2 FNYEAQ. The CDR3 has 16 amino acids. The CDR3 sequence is CASSSSSTGAGGEQYF. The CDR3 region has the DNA TGTGCCAGCAGCTCCTCCTCGACAGGGGCGGGCGGCGAGCAGTACTTC.

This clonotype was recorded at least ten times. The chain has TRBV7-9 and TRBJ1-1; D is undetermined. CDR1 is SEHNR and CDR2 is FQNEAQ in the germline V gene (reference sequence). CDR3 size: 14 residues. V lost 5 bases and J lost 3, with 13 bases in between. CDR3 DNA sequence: TGTGCCAGCAGCGACGTGGAGGTGTACACTGAAGCTTTCTTT. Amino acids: CASSDVEVYTEAFF.

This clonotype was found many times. The CDR3 nucleotides read TGTGCCAGCAGCTTGGGGGGACAGGGGGCCTGGGAAGCTTTCTTT. Its translation: CASSLGGQGAWEAFF. The J gene is TRBJ1-1, the V gene TRBV7-8, with 12 nucleotides matching TRBD1. Unmatched junction bases numbered 7, after V lost 3 bases and J lost 8 bases. In germline, CDR1 is SGHVS, CDR2 FQNEAQ. This CDR3 spans 15 amino acids.

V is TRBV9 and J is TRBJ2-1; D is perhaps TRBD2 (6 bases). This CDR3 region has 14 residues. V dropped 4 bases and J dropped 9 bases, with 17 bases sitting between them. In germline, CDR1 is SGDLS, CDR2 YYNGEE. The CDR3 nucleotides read TGTGCCAGCAGCCCAATACTAGCCGCCTTTGAGCAGTTCTTC. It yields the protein CASSPILAAFEQFF.

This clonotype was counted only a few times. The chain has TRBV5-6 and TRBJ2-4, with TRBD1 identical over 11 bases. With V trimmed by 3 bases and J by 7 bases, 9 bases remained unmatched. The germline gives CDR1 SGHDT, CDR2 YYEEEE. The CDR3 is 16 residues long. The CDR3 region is CASSSGQGAFLNIQYF. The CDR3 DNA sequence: TGTGCCAGCAGCTCAGGACAGGGGGCATTTTTGAACATTCAGTACTTC.

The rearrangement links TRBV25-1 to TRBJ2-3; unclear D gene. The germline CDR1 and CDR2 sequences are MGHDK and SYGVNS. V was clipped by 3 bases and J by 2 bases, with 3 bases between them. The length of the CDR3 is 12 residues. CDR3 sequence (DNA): TGTGCCAGCAGTGACGACACAGATACGCAGTATTTT. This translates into CASSDDTDTQYF.

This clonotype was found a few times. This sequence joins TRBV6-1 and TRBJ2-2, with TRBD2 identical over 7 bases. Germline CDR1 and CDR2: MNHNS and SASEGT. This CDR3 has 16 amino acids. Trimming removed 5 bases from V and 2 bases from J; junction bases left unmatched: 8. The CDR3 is CASSFLLADNTGELFF. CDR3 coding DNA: TGTGCCAGCAGTTTCCTGCTAGCGGATAACACCGGGGAGCTGTTTTTT.

CDR3 DNA sequence: TGTGCCACCAGCTTCATGGACAGGGGGCTAGAGACCCAGTACTTC. As protein: CATSFMDRGLETQYF. The chain employs TRBV15 and TRBJ2-5, with 11 nucleotides matching TRBD1. The CDR3 length is 15 residues. With V trimmed by 5 bases and J by 4 bases, 6 bases remained unmatched. The germline CDR1 and CDR2 sequences are LNHNV and YYDKDF (reference sequence). Full variable domain (outside the CDR3, taken from reference TRBV15 and TRBJ2-5): DAMVIQNPRYQVTQFGKPVTLSCSQTLNHNVMYWYQQKSSQAPKLLFHYYDKDFNNEADTPDNFQSRRPNTSFCFLDIRSPGLGDTAMYLCATSFMDRGLETQYFGPGTRLLVL.

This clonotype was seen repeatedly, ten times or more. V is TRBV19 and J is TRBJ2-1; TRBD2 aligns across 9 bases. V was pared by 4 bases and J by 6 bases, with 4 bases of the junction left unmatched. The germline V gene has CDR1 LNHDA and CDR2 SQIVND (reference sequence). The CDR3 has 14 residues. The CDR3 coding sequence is TGTGCCAGTAGTAGGCGGGGGGGCTTCAATGAGCAGTTCTTC. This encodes CASSRRGGFNEQFF.

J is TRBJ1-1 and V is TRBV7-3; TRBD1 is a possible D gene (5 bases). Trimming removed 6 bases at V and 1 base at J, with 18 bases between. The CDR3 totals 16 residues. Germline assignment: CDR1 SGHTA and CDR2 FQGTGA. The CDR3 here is CASSLVGLGQNTEAFF. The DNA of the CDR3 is TGTGCCAGCAGTTTAGTGGGGCTTGGGCAGAACACTGAAGCTTTCTTT.

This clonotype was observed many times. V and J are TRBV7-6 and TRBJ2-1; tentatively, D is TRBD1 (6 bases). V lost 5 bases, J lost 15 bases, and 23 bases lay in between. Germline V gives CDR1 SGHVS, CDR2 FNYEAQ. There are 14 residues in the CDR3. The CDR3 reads CASSPMPDSSFWFF. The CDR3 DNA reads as TGTGCCAGCAGCCCCATGCCGGACAGCTCGTTTTGGTTCTTC.

The CDR3 loop is CSARYEKLFF. CDR3 nucleotides: TGCAGTGCTCGGTATGAAAAACTGTTTTTT. The chain recombines TRBV20-1 with TRBJ1-4; D is undetermined. Trimming stripped 5 bases from V and 6 bases from J, with 4 bases between. CDR1 is DFQATT and CDR2 is SNEGSKA in the germline V gene (reference sequence). CDR3 length: 10 amino acids.

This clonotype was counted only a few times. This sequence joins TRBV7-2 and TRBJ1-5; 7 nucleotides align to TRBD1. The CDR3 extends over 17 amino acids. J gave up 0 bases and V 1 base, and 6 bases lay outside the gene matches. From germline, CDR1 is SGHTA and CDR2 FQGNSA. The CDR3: CASSLDGTAYSNQPQHF. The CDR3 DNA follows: TGTGCCAGCAGCTTAGACGGGACAGCCTATAGCAATCAGCCCCAGCATTTT.

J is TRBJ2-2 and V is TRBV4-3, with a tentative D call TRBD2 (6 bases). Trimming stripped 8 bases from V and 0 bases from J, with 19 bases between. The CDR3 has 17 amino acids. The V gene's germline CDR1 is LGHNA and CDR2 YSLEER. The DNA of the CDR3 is TGCGCCAGCGAGCCAGTCGCGGGGTCGTCGAACACCGGGGAGCTGTTTTTT. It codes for CASEPVAGSSNTGELFF.

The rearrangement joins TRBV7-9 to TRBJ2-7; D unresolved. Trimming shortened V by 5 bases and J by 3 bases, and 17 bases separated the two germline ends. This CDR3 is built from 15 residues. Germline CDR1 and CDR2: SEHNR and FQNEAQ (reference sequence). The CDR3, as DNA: TGTGCCAGCAGCCCTAGACGGTCCGATAGCTACGAGCAGTACTTC. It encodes CASSPRRSDSYEQYF.

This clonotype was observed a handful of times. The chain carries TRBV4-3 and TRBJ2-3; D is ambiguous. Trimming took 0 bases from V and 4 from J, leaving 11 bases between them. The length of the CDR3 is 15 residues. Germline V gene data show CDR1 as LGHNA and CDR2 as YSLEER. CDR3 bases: TGCGCCAGCAGCCAAGACTTGGGTATCGCAGATACGCAGTATTTT. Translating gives CASSQDLGIADTQYF.

CDR3 bases: TGTGCCACCGCAGAGGCAGTGGAGCAGTTCTTC. It specifies CATAEAVEQFF. The chain has TRBV6-1 and TRBJ2-1; D not certain. The CDR3 consists of 11 residues. The germline gives CDR1 MNHNS, CDR2 SASEGT. Trimming cost V 10 bases and J 10 bases, with 14 bases left between them.